The 3 T cell receptor beta chains listed next were all sequenced from one sample in a study of blood T cell repertoires in COVID-19. Generated by immunoSEQ multiplex PCR, the TCRdb table keeps only in-frame clones and is missing some. Counted here are some 55,000 clones, roughly 90% occurring once; the ten biggest clones make up 2.5% to 3.5%. Sample: peripheral blood. The receptors come from a human donor in a cohort sampled during active COVID-19.

The V gene is TRBV19, the J gene TRBJ2-1; 10 positions match TRBD2. Germline V gives CDR1 LNHDA, CDR2 SQIVND (reference sequence). The V gene end was trimmed by 2 bases and the J gene end by 9 bases; junction bases not matched to a gene: 7. The CDR3 loop spans 15 amino acids. CDR3 protein: CASSILSGGAIEQFF. DNA for the CDR3: TGTGCCAGTAGTATATTAAGCGGGGGGGCAATTGAGCAGTTCTTC.

This chain links TRBV4-1 with TRBJ1-1; D remains unclear. In germline, CDR1 is MGHRA, CDR2 YSYEKL. The CDR3 is made up of 15 amino acids. The ends were cut back, 1 base at V and 6 bases at J, with 15 bases in the middle. CDR3 loop: CASSQGSVETPEAFF. For the CDR3, the DNA is TGCGCCAGCAGCCAAGGGTCAGTGGAGACCCCTGAAGCTTTCTTT.

The V and J genes are TRBV6-1 and TRBJ1-5; D not certain. The V and J ends lost 2 bases and 7 bases respectively, with 15 bases between them. The CDR3 sequence is 15 residues long. Germline V gene lookup returns CDR1 MNHNS and CDR2 SASEGT. For the CDR3, the DNA is TGTGCCAGCAGTGAAAGTGGGCCCTCGTGGCAGCCCCAGCATTTT. It is translated as CASSESGPSWQPQHF.